Described below is a single TCR beta chain sequence and its context. Antigen unknown. At one end, the junction sequence differs from germline, possibly due to a read error. This table comes from immunoSEQ multiplex PCR, and its TCRdb copy is limited to in-frame clones, with some not included. The sample consists of approximately 140,000 clones, roughly nine tenths of them appearing once. The data belong to a study of T cell responses to AZD1222 COVID-19 vaccine. Germline V lookup: CDR1 SSHAT, CDR2 FNYEAQ (reference sequence). The CDR3 sequence is 15 residues long. Overall study findings and caveats: Spike-specific TCR breadth rose after two AZD1222 doses, and depth rose as well.

The sequence was obtained from an adult who received the AZD1222 COVID-19 vaccine. The chain couples TRBV7-7 to TRBJ2-1; 10 bases are shared with TRBD2. Sequencing used peripheral blood, obtained 28 days after the second AZD1222 dose. The CDR3 reads CASSSGTSENNEQFF. The DNA for the CDR3 is TGTGCTAGCAGCTCCGGGACTAGCGAAAACAATGAGCAGTTCTTC.